This TCR beta chain was recovered during a study of neoadjuvant anti-PD-1 for oral cavity cancer. Analysis of PBMCs was direct, with no culture step. This CDR3 contains 14 residues. Germline values: CDR1 SGHRS, CDR2 YFSETQ. Unmatched junction bases numbered 6, after V lost 4 bases and J lost 3 bases. The assay was immunoSEQ multiplex PCR, and TCRdb's table has in-frame clones only and misses some. The sample consists of about 18,000 clones, approximately 72% of them appearing once. Here the sequenced sample was PBMCs, taken before nivolumab (anti-PD-1) treatment. The rearrangement links TRBV5-1 to TRBJ2-7; 8 bases map to TRBD1. The TCR was taken from a person between 40 and 80 years old with oral cavity squamous cell carcinoma. The CDR3 DNA sequence: TGCGCCAGCAGCACGGGACAGGTTAGCTACGAGCAGTACTTC. This encodes CASSTGQVSYEQYF.